Each of the 32 T cell receptor beta chains below was sequenced from the same sample in a study of cytomegalovirus exposure and HLA in healthy donors. A multiplex PCR was run with 60 Vbeta primers and 13 Jbeta primers. Libraries were prepared by immunoSEQ multiplex PCR; TCRdb keeps only in-frame clonotypes and omits some of them. The sample lists approximately 120,000 clones, roughly 67% seen once, with 8.4% in the top ten. Sequencing was carried out using PBMCs. These receptors came from a man between 35 and 55 years old in good health and CMV-seronegative.

This sequence joins TRBV25-1 and TRBJ1-6, with 10 bases aligning to TRBD1. This CDR3 spans 13 amino acids. CDR1 is MGHDK, CDR2 SYGVNS, per germline. The V and J ends lost 8 bases and 6 bases, in that order; junction bases with no gene match: 1. The CDR3 loop reads CASGDRGNSPLHF. The DNA for the CDR3 is TGTGCCAGCGGGGACAGGGGTAATTCACCCCTCCACTTT.

This clone was seen once. V and J are TRBV5-4 and TRBJ2-7, with 7 bases identical to TRBD1. The length of the CDR3 is 15 residues. V was clipped by 5 bases and J by 3 bases; unmatched bases: 11. CDR1 and CDR2 (germline): SGHNT, YYREEE (reference sequence). CDR3 nucleotide sequence: TGTGCCAGCAGATATTCACCGGGACAGAGCTACGAGCAGTACTTC. Its translation: CASRYSPGQSYEQYF.

This sequence joins TRBV6-9 and TRBJ1-6; possible D gene TRBD1, 5 bases. Deletions cut 9 bases from V and 0 bases from J, with 18 bases between. The germline V gene encodes CDR1 MNHGY and CDR2 SVAAGI. This CDR3 contains 17 residues. The CDR3 DNA reads as TGTGCCAGAACCTCTCCTGACAGAAGCTCCTATAATTCACCCCTCCACTTT. Translated: CARTSPDRSSYNSPLHF.

The chain recombines TRBV4-2 with TRBJ2-3; TRBD1 matches at 10 bases. This CDR3 spans 17 amino acids. V gave up 4 bases and J gave up 2 bases; unmatched junction bases: 9. CDR1 and CDR2 from the germline V gene are LGHNA and YNFKEQ. The CDR3 coding sequence is TGTGCCAGCAGCCGCAGGACAGGGGGTTGGGACACAGATACGCAGTATTTT. This encodes CASSRRTGGWDTDTQYF.

This rearrangement joins TRBV7-2 to TRBJ1-1; the D gene is possibly TRBD1 (6 bases). Trimming cost V 5 bases and J 1 base, with 8 bases left between them. Germline V gives CDR1 SGHTA, CDR2 FQGNSA. The CDR3 consists of 13 residues. Here the CDR3 DNA reads TGTGCCAGCAGCGCGGACAGGAACACTGAAGCTTTCTTT. The encoded protein is CASSADRNTEAFF.

This clone has just a few counts. Germline and junction disagree at one end, which may indicate a read error. V gene TRBV19 combines with J gene TRBJ1-6; TRBD1 is a possible D gene (5 bases). CDR3 length: 15 amino acids. Per the germline V gene, CDR1 is LNHDA and CDR2 is SQIVND (reference sequence). The CDR3 loop is CSSSIVKGPTGALHF. The CDR3 coding sequence is TGTTCCAGTAGTATAGTTAAGGGCCCGACGGGGGCCCTCCACTTT.

The chain employs TRBV7-9 and TRBJ2-1; 9 bases are a match to TRBD1. The CDR3 runs to 13 residues. The ends lost 3 bases at V and 10 bases at J; junction bases unmatched: 4. Germline V gene lookup returns CDR1 SEHNR and CDR2 FQNEAQ (reference sequence). This CDR3 reads CASSFGQGWEQFF. CDR3 in DNA: TGTGCCAGCAGCTTCGGACAGGGGTGGGAGCAGTTCTTC. Full variable domain (rest looked up from reference TRBV7-9 and TRBJ2-1): DTGVSQNPRHKITKRGQNVTFRCDPISEHNRLYWYRQTLGQGPEFLTYFQNEAQLEKSRLLSDRFSAERPKGSFSTLEIQRTEQGDSAMYLCASSFGQGWEQFFGPGTRLTVL.

This clone was counted between two and nine times. The chain links TRBV27 to TRBJ2-1, with D perhaps matching TRBD1 (6 bases). V was shortened by 6 bases and J by 7 bases, with 13 bases between the two germline ends. This CDR3 spans 13 amino acids. Per the germline V gene, CDR1 is MNHEY and CDR2 is SMNVEV (reference sequence). Here the CDR3 DNA reads TGTGCCAGCAGCCTATCGGACAGTAATGAGCAGTTCTTC. Encoded protein: CASSLSDSNEQFF.

V usage is TRBV5-5 and J usage is TRBJ2-2, with D tentatively TRBD2 (6 bases). V was shortened by 0 bases and J by 5 bases, with 17 bases between the two germline ends. From germline, CDR1 is SGHKS and CDR2 YYEKEE (reference sequence). The CDR3 runs to 17 residues. The CDR3 DNA reads TGTGCCAGCAGCTTGGGAACTACTAGCCGGATAACCGGGGAGCTGTTTTTT. It is translated as CASSLGTTSRITGELFF.

This chain links TRBV28 with TRBJ1-1; D gene unclear. Trimming cost V 8 bases and J 5 bases, with 12 bases left between them. The CDR3 contains 12 residues. CDR1 and CDR2 (germline): MDHEN, SYDVKM. The CDR3 here is CASSRAGTEAFF. CDR3 bases: TGTGCCAGCTCCCGGGCGGGGACTGAAGCTTTCTTT.

The chain uses TRBV5-1 and TRBJ2-1; the match to TRBD2 covers 12 bases. Germline V lookup: CDR1 SGHRS, CDR2 YFSETQ. Losses at the gene ends were 0 bases for V and 4 bases for J; bases not matched to a gene: 11. The CDR3 totals 19 residues. CDR3 loop: CASSLEASGGASSYNEQFF. Here the CDR3 DNA reads TGCGCCAGCAGCTTGGAGGCTAGCGGGGGGGCCAGTTCGTACAATGAGCAGTTCTTC. Full variable domain (rest looked up from reference TRBV5-1 and TRBJ2-1): KAGVTQTPRYLIKTRGQQVTLSCSPISGHRSVSWYQQTPGQGLQFLFEYFSETQRNKGNFPGRFSGRQFSNSRSEMNVSTLELGDSALYLCASSLEASGGASSYNEQFFGPGTRLTVL.

This clone was seen just once. For the CDR3, the DNA is TGTGCCAGCAGTCTAGCCGCCAATGAGCAGTTCTTC. As protein: CASSLAANEQFF. The chain uses TRBV2 and TRBJ2-1, with a possible D match to TRBD2 (5 bases). Trimming took 5 bases from V and 6 from J, leaving 8 bases between them. CDR3 size: 12 residues. Germline CDR1 reads SNHLY; CDR2 reads FYNNEI.

The J gene is TRBJ2-5, the V gene TRBV29-1; TRBD1 aligns across 7 bases. Germline V gene data show CDR1 as SQVTM and CDR2 as ANQGSEA. The length of the CDR3 is 12 residues. The V gene end was trimmed by 7 bases and the J gene end by 3 bases; junction bases not matched to a gene: 5. The CDR3 nucleotides read TGCAGCGCTGAGGGGGCTGAAGAGACCCAGTACTTC. Its protein product is CSAEGAEETQYF.

The gene calls are TRBV19 and TRBJ1-3; D uncertain. Germline V gene data show CDR1 as LNHDA and CDR2 as SQIVND (reference sequence). The CDR3 runs 14 residues. Trimming removed 3 bases from V and 0 bases from J, with 6 bases in between. The CDR3 region is CASSIQISGNTIYF. CDR3 in DNA: TGTGCCAGTAGTATTCAAATCTCTGGAAACACCATATATTTT.

This sequence joins TRBV7-9 and TRBJ1-2; D remains ambiguous. This CDR3 is built from 14 residues. Germline V gene data show CDR1 as SEHNR and CDR2 as FQNEAQ (reference sequence). Trimming removed 0 bases at V and 2 bases at J, with 7 bases between. CDR3 region: CASSLASENYGYTF. CDR3 bases: TGTGCCAGCAGCTTAGCGTCGGAGAACTATGGCTACACCTTC.

This clone appeared once. The chain joins TRBV9 to TRBJ1-4; 8 bases map to TRBD1. The trim removed 4 bases at V and 6 bases at J, leaving 14 bases unmatched. This CDR3 is built from 17 residues. Looked up from germline, CDR1 is SGDLS and CDR2 is YYNGEE. CDR3 sequence (DNA): TGTGCCAGCAGCCCCCGGCCCCCCGGGACAGGCGATGAAAAACTGTTTTTT. It translates to CASSPRPPGTGDEKLFF. Full variable domain (remainder filled in from reference TRBV9 and TRBJ1-4): DSGVTQTPKHLITATGQRVTLRCSPRSGDLSVYWYQQSLDQGLQFLIQYYNGEERAKGNILERFSAQQFPDLHSELNLSSLELGDSALYFCASSPRPPGTGDEKLFFGSGTQLSVL.

This rearrangement joins TRBV5-6 to TRBJ2-3, with no clear D. Trimming stripped 1 base from V and 4 bases from J, with 16 bases between. The CDR3 runs 16 residues. Germline assignment: CDR1 SGHDT and CDR2 YYEEEE. The CDR3 DNA reads as TGTGCCAGCAGCTTGCCCTCTAGTGAACTACCAGATACGCAGTATTTT. Amino acids: CASSLPSSELPDTQYF.

The V gene is TRBV27, the J gene TRBJ1-1, with 8 positions matching TRBD1. After removal of 4 bases from V and 11 bases from J, the junction contained 6 bases not matched to a gene. This CDR3 spans 12 amino acids. Germline assignment: CDR1 MNHEY and CDR2 SMNVEV (reference sequence). This CDR3 is CASSSLRGQAFF. CDR3 nucleotides: TGTGCCAGCAGTTCTCTCAGGGGGCAGGCTTTCTTT.

This chain links TRBV6-6 with TRBJ1-1, with 10 bases identical to TRBD1. The J segment lost 2 bases and the V segment lost 6 bases, leaving 6 bases of the junction unmatched. The CDR3 is 15 amino acids. The germline V gene encodes CDR1 MNHNY and CDR2 SVGAGI (reference sequence). CDR3 sequence reads: CASRDRGRINTEAFF. CDR3 sequence (DNA): TGTGCCAGCAGAGACAGGGGGCGGATTAACACTGAAGCTTTCTTT.

This chain joins TRBV7-6 and TRBJ2-5, with 7 bases matching TRBD1. With V trimmed by 5 bases and J by 5 bases, 11 bases remained unmatched. Germline CDR1 and CDR2: SGHVS and FNYEAQ. The length of the CDR3 is 15 residues. CDR3 amino acids: CASSLQGVAVETQYF. The CDR3 DNA reads as TGTGCCAGCAGCCTCCAGGGGGTCGCGGTTGAGACCCAGTACTTC.

A single count supports this clone. The rearrangement uses TRBV15 and TRBJ2-7; D may be TRBD1 (6 bases). CDR1 LNHNV and CDR2 YYDKDF come from the germline V gene (reference sequence). V was pared by 0 bases and J by 3 bases, with 6 bases between. The CDR3 extends over 13 amino acids. The CDR3 DNA is TGTGCCACCAGCAGAGAACAGGGCTACGAGCAGTACTTC. Residues: CATSREQGYEQYF.

The V gene is TRBV27, the J gene TRBJ1-4; 8 bases fit TRBD1. CDR1 is MNHEY and CDR2 is SMNVEV in the germline V gene (reference sequence). V shed 0 bases, J shed 8 bases, and the junction held 5 bases outside the gene matches. This CDR3 spans 15 amino acids. The CDR3 sequence: CASSLSHRGAEKLFF. The CDR3 coding sequence is TGTGCCAGCAGTTTATCCCACAGGGGGGCAGAAAAACTGTTTTTT.

The chain joins TRBV11-2 to TRBJ2-1, with 8 nucleotides matching TRBD2. This CDR3 has 18 residues. The J segment lost 5 bases and the V segment lost 7 bases, leaving 19 bases of the junction unmatched. The germline V gene encodes CDR1 SGHAT and CDR2 FQNNGV. The CDR3 is CASIVRRVRSGGNNEQFF. CDR3 nucleotide sequence: TGTGCCAGCATCGTCCGAAGAGTGAGGAGCGGGGGTAACAATGAGCAGTTCTTC.

This chain links TRBV4-2 with TRBJ2-2; TRBD2 matches 11 bases. The germline CDR1 and CDR2 sequences are LGHNA and YNFKEQ. V gave up 4 bases and J gave up 0 bases; unmatched junction bases: 1. The CDR3 totals 16 residues. The CDR3 DNA is TGTGCCAGCAGCCTTAGCGGGGGGGCGAACACCGGGGAGCTGTTTTTT. As protein: CASSLSGGANTGELFF.

This clone was seen a single time. V is TRBV7-9 and J is TRBJ2-5, with 13 bases matching TRBD2. The CDR3 length is 18 residues. Per the germline V gene, CDR1 is SEHNR and CDR2 is FQNEAQ (reference sequence). V lost 5 bases and J lost 5; bases outside the gene matches: 14. This chain's CDR3 is CASSPGLAGAGGRETQYF. Here the CDR3 DNA reads TGTGCCAGCAGCCCCGGACTAGCGGGGGCTGGAGGTAGGGAGACCCAGTACTTC.

The table lists this clone with a few counts. The chain has TRBV28 and TRBJ2-4; D is perhaps TRBD2 (6 bases). The germline V gene encodes CDR1 MDHEN and CDR2 SYDVKM. Trimming stripped 6 bases from V and 0 bases from J, with 15 bases between. CDR3 length: 16 amino acids. This chain's CDR3 is CASRFSGAKAKNIQYF. CDR3 bases: TGTGCCAGCAGATTTAGCGGAGCTAAAGCCAAAAACATTCAGTACTTC. The full variable domain, its missing parts supplied by reference TRBV28 and TRBJ2-4, is DVKVTQSSRYLVKRTGEKVFLECVQDMDHENMFWYRQDPGLGLRLIYFSYDVKMKEKGDIPEGYSVSREKKERFSLILESASTNQTSMYLCASRFSGAKAKNIQYFGAGTRLSVL.

CDR3 coding DNA: TGTGCCAGCAGCCCAAGGACAGGGGAGACCCAGTACTTC. This gives the protein CASSPRTGETQYF. V and J are TRBV28 and TRBJ2-5; the match to TRBD1 covers 8 bases. V gave up 6 bases and J gave up 5 bases; unmatched junction bases: 5. The V gene's germline CDR1 is MDHEN and CDR2 SYDVKM. The CDR3 length is 13 residues. Looking up the rest from reference TRBV28 and TRBJ2-5 gives the full variable domain: DVKVTQSSRYLVKRTGEKVFLECVQDMDHENMFWYRQDPGLGLRLIYFSYDVKMKEKGDIPEGYSVSREKKERFSLILESASTNQTSMYLCASSPRTGETQYFGPGTRLLVL.

The chain is built from TRBV6-6 and TRBJ1-1; D may be TRBD1 (5 bases). CDR1 is MNHNY and CDR2 is SVGAGI in the germline V gene (reference sequence). The CDR3 sequence is 15 residues long. V was clipped by 2 bases and J by 3 bases, with 13 bases between them. For the CDR3, the DNA is TGTGCCAGCAGTTACACCGCTACGGGGGACACTGAAGCTTTCTTT. Its translation: CASSYTATGDTEAFF.

The chain recombines TRBV6-1 with TRBJ2-5; 9 bases align to TRBD2. Trimming took 1 base from V and 4 from J; bases not matched to a gene: 10. The CDR3 has 17 residues. Germline CDR1 and CDR2: MNHNS and SASEGT. CDR3 residues: CASSEGSLAGLAETQYF. The CDR3 nucleotides read TGTGCCAGCAGTGAAGGTTCGCTAGCGGGGCTCGCAGAGACCCAGTACTTC.

This chain joins TRBV27 and TRBJ1-5; perhaps TRBD1 as D (6 bases). The germline gives CDR1 MNHEY, CDR2 SMNVEV (reference sequence). V lost 5 bases and J 6 bases, leaving 17 bases between the germline ends. The CDR3 is made up of 15 amino acids. CDR3: CASSPRQATGQPQHF. The CDR3 bases are TGTGCCAGCAGTCCACGACAAGCGACAGGTCAGCCCCAGCATTTT.

The chain carries TRBV11-2 and TRBJ2-3; 7 positions match TRBD2. Trimming at V came to 4 bases and at J to 3 bases, leaving 4 bases not matched to a gene. Germline CDR1 SGHAT, CDR2 FQNNGV. This CDR3 is built from 14 residues. This chain's CDR3 is CASSWGGVTDTQYF. The CDR3 nucleotides are TGTGCCAGCAGCTGGGGGGGGGTAACAGATACGCAGTATTTT.

V is TRBV5-4 and J is TRBJ2-3, with 7 bases identical to TRBD2. The V and J ends lost 4 bases and 4 bases, in that order; junction bases with no gene match: 12. The CDR3 extends over 16 amino acids. Germline lookup yields CDR1 SGHNT and CDR2 YYREEE (reference sequence). The CDR3 coding sequence is TGTGCCAGCAGCCTAAACCAATGGGCGGGGGCAGATACGCAGTATTTT. Its translation is CASSLNQWAGADTQYF. Full variable domain (remainder filled in from reference TRBV5-4 and TRBJ2-3): ETGVTQSPTHLIKTRGQQVTLRCSSQSGHNTVSWYQQALGQGPQFIFQYYREEENGRGNFPPRFSGLQFPNYSSELNVNALELDDSALYLCASSLNQWAGADTQYFGPGTRLTVL.